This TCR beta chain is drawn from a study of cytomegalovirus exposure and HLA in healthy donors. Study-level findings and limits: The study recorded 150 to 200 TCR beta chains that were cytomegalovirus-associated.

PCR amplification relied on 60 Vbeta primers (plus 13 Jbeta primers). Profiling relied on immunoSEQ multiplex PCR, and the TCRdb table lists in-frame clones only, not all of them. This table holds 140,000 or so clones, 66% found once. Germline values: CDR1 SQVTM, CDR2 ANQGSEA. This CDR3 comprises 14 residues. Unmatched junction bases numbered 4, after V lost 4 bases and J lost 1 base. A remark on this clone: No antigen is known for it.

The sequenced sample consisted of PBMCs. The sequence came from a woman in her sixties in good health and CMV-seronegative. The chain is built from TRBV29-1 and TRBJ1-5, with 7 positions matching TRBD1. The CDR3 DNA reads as TGCAGCGTTGGGGGACAGTCGAGCAATCAGCCCCAGCATTTT. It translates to CSVGGQSSNQPQHF.